A selection of T cell receptor beta chains follows, all from one sample in a study of blood T cell repertoires in COVID-19. Sequencing was performed with immunoSEQ multiplex PCR; in TCRdb, only in-frame clones are kept and a portion is missing. The data contain 150,000 to 200,000 clones, around 79% of them seen just once; the ten biggest clones take up approximately 6%. What was sequenced was peripheral blood. The receptors come from a woman in her forties with COVID-19, enrolled during active disease. Both conserved end residues are trimmed from each CDR3.

TRBV5-4	TRBJ2-1	ASSPGTSGSTSYNEQF
TRBV7-8	TRBJ1-4	ASSLGVGEKLF
TRBV7-2	TRBJ2-3	ASSLAASTDTQY
TRBV2	TRBJ1-2	ASSQDSYGYT
TRBV2	TRBJ2-1	ASSDRGNEQF
TRBV9	TRBJ1-3	ASSAQVLSGNTIY
TRBV2	TRBJ2-5	ASSSSGKETQY
TRBV10-3	TRBJ1-5	AISDRGYQPQH
TRBV5-1	TRBJ1-4	ASSRTGSNEKLF
TRBV5-6	TRBJ1-5	ASSSAQTIAEPQH
TRBV27	TRBJ1-5	ASSVRGDQPQH
TRBV27	TRBJ2-1	ASSLELGHNEQF
TRBV6-5	TRBJ2-5	ASTFLETQY
TRBV4-3	TRBJ1-3	ASSQDMGGTGNTIY
TRBV5-5	TRBJ1-1	ASSFPGNTEAF
TRBV10-3	TRBJ2-1	AISEGLAGVSYNEQF
TRBV12-3/TRBV12-4	TRBJ2-7	ASSTGSYEQY
TRBV7-2	TRBJ2-7	ASSLAAGVAYEQY
TRBV7-9	TRBJ2-4	ASSSPTDYISIQY
TRBV5-6	TRBJ2-7	ASSSLSGLSTGEQY
TRBV19	TRBJ1-1	ASSPTLNTEAF
TRBV24-1	TRBJ1-1	ATSDPVEANTEAF
TRBV4-1	TRBJ1-1	ASSQGQNTEAF
TRBV5-1	TRBJ2-1	ASSFSGREGGEQF
TRBV11-2	TRBJ2-2	ASSFQGGNTGELF
TRBV5-1	TRBJ1-2	ASSLLAGDGYT
TRBV4-1	TRBJ1-1	ASSQGKGAGQTEAF
TRBV24-1	TRBJ2-2	ATSASDSYTGELF
TRBV6-6	TRBJ2-3	ASSPRDRGHITDTQY
TRBV7-3	TRBJ1-2	ASSPMVEGYGYT
TRBV19	TRBJ2-2	ASSRTGATGELF
TRBV7-2	TRBJ1-1	ASSLMGHNEAF
TRBV6-5	TRBJ1-6	ASSYSAGGLGSPLH
TRBV5-4	TRBJ2-7	ASSSKQGRRRFEQY
TRBV11-2	TRBJ2-2	ASSLGLVVVPGELF
TRBV27	TRBJ2-2	ASSTGKRGELF
TRBV6-5	TRBJ2-5	ASSKIQGHQETQY
TRBV18	TRBJ1-4	ASSPRTASNNEKLF
TRBV7-9	TRBJ1-3	ASSLDSGRIHTIY
TRBV11-2	TRBJ1-4	ASSSLDTNEKLF